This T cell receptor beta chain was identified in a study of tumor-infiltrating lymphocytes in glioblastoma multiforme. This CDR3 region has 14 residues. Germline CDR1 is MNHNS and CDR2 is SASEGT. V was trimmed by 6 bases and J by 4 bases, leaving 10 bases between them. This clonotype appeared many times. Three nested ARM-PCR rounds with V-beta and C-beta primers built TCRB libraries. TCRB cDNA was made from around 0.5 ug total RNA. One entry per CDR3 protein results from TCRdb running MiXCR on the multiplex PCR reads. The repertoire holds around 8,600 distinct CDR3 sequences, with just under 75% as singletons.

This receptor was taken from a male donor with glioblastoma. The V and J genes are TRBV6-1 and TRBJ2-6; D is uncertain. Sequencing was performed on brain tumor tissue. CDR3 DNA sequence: TGTGCCAGCAGCCCCGCGGCCGGGGCCAACGTCCTGACTTTC. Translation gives CASSPAAGANVLTF.